Listed below are T cell receptor beta chains from one sample, sequenced in a study of T cell repertoires in cytomegalovirus infection. One entry per CDR3 protein results from TCRdb running MiXCR on the reads. This sample has approximately 160,000 distinct CDR3 sequences, with 17% found just once. Specimen: CD8+ T cells from PBMCs. These receptors all come from a human donor in good health (CMV status not recorded). Some clones in this sample may be carry-over from other donors' samples. The CDR3 runs from the conserved cysteine through the conserved F or W. A D gene is named only where the DNA matches it firmly. A row's size may be missing; if present it is once, few, many or a size class.

TRBV29-1	TRBJ1-2	NA	NA	CSVEDLGGRGYTF	TGCAGCGTTGAAGATTTGGGGGGACGGGGCTACACCTTC
TRBV19	TRBJ1-1	NA	NA	CASTPAGGNTEAFF	TGTGCCAGTACCCCCGCCGGGGGGAACACTGAAGCTTTCTTT
TRBV14	TRBJ1-2	NA	NA	CASSLSESYGYTF	TGTGCCAGCAGCCTCTCGGAGAGCTATGGCTACACCTTC
TRBV20-1	TRBJ2-1	few	NA	CSAWTNNEQFF	TGCAGTGCCTGGACGAACAATGAGCAGTTCTTC
TRBV25-1	TRBJ2-2	NA	NA	CASSVGGELFF	TGTGCCAGCAGTGTTGGTGGGGAGCTGTTTTTT
TRBV28	TRBJ2-7	NA	NA	CASSYEGRRYKQYF	TGTGCCAGCAGTTATGAGGGCAGGAGGTACAAGCAGTACTTC
TRBV4-3	TRBJ2-3	few	TRBD2	CASSYTSGSTDTQYF	TGCGCCAGCAGTTACACTAGCGGTTCGACAGATACGCAGTATTTT
TRBV5-1	TRBJ1-1	NA	NA	CASSLAGAWTEAFF	TGCGCCAGCAGCTTGGCCGGCGCGTGGACTGAAGCTTTCTTT
TRBV12-3/TRBV12-4	TRBJ1-2	NA	NA	CASSPNRSGLSPYGYTF	TGTGCCAGCAGTCCTAATAGGAGCGGACTTTCCCCCTATGGCTACACCTTC
TRBV3-1	TRBJ2-1	NA	NA	CASSQGSSSRNEQFF	TGTGCCAGCAGCCAAGGTTCATCTAGCCGAAATGAGCAGTTCTTC
TRBV27	TRBJ2-1	NA	TRBD1	CASSSLDRGMDEQFF	TGTGCCAGCAGTTCGTTGGACAGGGGTATGGATGAGCAGTTCTTC
TRBV7-9	TRBJ2-6	few	NA	CASSRPTTGANVLTF	TGTGCCAGCAGCCGGCCCACCACTGGGGCCAACGTCCTGACTTTC
TRBV28	TRBJ2-1	NA	TRBD1	CASKRQGEYEQFF	TGTGCCAGCAAGCGACAGGGCGAGTATGAGCAGTTCTTC
TRBV2	TRBJ2-2	NA	NA	CATQTARGAGELFF	TGTGCCACCCAGACAGCCCGAGGAGCCGGGGAGCTGTTTTTT
TRBV18	TRBJ2-5	few	NA	CASSPDRPEAQYF	TGTGCCAGCTCACCGGACAGACCCGAAGCCCAGTACTTC
TRBV7-6	TRBJ2-7	NA	TRBD1	CASTIGTGVYEQYF	TGTGCCAGCACCATCGGGACAGGCGTCTACGAGCAGTACTTC
TRBV6-2/TRBV6-3	TRBJ1-5	NA	TRBD1	CASHNRGFSNQPQHF	TGTGCCAGCCATAACAGGGGATTTAGCAATCAGCCCCAGCATTTT
TRBV6-1	TRBJ2-2	few	NA	CAINTGELFF	TGTGCCATAAACACCGGGGAGCTGTTTTTT
TRBV27	TRBJ2-7	NA	NA	CASSLSGARPAYF	TGTGCCAGCAGTTTATCGGGAGCACGGCCCGCGTACTTC
TRBV20-1	TRBJ2-3	few	NA	CSARDWLGPDTQYF	TGCAGTGCTAGAGATTGGTTAGGCCCAGATACGCAGTATTTT
TRBV28	TRBJ2-7	NA	NA	CASSSGVQYF	TGTGCCAGCAGTTCGGGGGTGCAGTACTTC
TRBV11-2	TRBJ2-7	few	NA	CASSLTSGTAYEQYF	TGTGCCAGCAGCTTAACCTCCGGGACTGCCTACGAGCAGTACTTC
TRBV6-5	TRBJ2-5	NA	TRBD1	CASSYFAPGQGQETQYF	TGTGCCAGCAGTTATTTCGCACCGGGACAGGGACAAGAGACCCAGTACTTC
TRBV7-9	TRBJ1-3	few	NA	CASSRSSGNTIYF	TGTGCCAGCAGCCGTAGCTCTGGAAACACCATATATTTT
TRBV6-2/TRBV6-3	TRBJ2-2	NA	TRBD1	CASSWTGVNTGELFF	TGTGCCAGCAGTTGGACAGGGGTGAACACCGGGGAGCTGTTTTTT
TRBV7-8	TRBJ1-2	NA	TRBD1	CASSSSTGTGDYGYTF	TGTGCCAGCAGCTCCTCTACCGGGACAGGGGACTATGGCTACACCTTC
TRBV27	TRBJ2-7	few	TRBD1	CASSPEPGGEFYEQYF	TGTGCCAGCAGTCCGGAACCAGGGGGTGAATTTTACGAGCAGTACTTC
TRBV20-1	TRBJ2-7	NA	TRBD2	CSANLAVHYEQYF	TGCAGTGCTAATCTAGCGGTTCACTACGAGCAGTACTTC
TRBV11-3	TRBJ2-1	NA	TRBD2	CASSPWSGGNYNEQFF	TGTGCCAGCAGCCCATGGAGCGGGGGGAATTACAATGAGCAGTTCTTC
TRBV6-6	TRBJ2-1	NA	TRBD1	CASSSPDRGYVNEQFF	TGTGCCAGCAGTTCCCCGGACAGGGGTTATGTCAATGAGCAGTTCTTC
TRBV28	TRBJ2-3	few	TRBD1	CASSAPGIGTGERTDTQYF	TGTGCCAGCAGCGCCCCCGGTATTGGGACAGGGGAGCGCACAGATACGCAGTATTTT